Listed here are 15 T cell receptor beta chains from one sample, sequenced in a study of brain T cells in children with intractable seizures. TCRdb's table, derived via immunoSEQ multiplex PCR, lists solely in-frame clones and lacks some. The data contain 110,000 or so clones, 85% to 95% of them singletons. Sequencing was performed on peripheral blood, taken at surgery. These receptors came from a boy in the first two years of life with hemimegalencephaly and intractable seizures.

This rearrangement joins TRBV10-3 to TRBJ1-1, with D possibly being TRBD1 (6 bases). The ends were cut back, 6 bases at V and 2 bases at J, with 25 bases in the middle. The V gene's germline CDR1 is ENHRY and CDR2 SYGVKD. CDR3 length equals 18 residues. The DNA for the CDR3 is TGTGCCATCAGGGGTTACAGGGCGGCCTTTTGGGATAACACTGAAGCTTTCTTT. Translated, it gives CAIRGYRAAFWDNTEAFF.

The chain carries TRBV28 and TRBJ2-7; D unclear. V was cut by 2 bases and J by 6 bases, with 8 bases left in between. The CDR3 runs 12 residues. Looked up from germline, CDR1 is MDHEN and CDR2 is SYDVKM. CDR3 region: CASSLRNPEQYF. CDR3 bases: TGTGCCAGCAGTTTAAGGAACCCCGAGCAGTACTTC. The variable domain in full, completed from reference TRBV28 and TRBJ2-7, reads DVKVTQSSRYLVKRTGEKVFLECVQDMDHENMFWYRQDPGLGLRLIYFSYDVKMKEKGDIPEGYSVSREKKERFSLILESASTNQTSMYLCASSLRNPEQYFGPGTRLTVT.

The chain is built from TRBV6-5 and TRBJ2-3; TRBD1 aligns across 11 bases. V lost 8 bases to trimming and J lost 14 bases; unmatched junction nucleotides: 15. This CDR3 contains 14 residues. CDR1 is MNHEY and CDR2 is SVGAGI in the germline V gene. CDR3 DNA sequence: TGTGCCAGCGTGACCGGGACAGGGGGTTACGCCCGGTATTTT. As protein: CASVTGTGGYARYF.

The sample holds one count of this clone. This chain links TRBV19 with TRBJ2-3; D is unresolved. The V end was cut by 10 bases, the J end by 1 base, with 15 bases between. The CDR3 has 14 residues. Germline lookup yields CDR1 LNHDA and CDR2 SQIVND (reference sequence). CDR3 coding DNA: TGTGCCACCACGCGGCAGGCAGGCACAGATACGCAGTATTTT. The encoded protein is CATTRQAGTDTQYF.

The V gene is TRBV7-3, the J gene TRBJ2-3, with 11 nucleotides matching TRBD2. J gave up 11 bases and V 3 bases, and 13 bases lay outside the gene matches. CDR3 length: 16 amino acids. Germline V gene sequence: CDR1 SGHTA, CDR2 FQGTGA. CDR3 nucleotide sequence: TGTGCCAGCAGCTTTGACGGGACTAGCGGAAAATGGGGGCAGTATTTT. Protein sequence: CASSFDGTSGKWGQYF.

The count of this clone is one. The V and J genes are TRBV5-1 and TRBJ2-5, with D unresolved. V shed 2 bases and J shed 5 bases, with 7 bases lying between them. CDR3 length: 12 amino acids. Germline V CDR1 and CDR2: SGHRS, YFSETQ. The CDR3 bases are TGCGCCAGCAGCTTCCCCCTGGAGACCCAGTACTTC. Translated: CASSFPLETQYF.

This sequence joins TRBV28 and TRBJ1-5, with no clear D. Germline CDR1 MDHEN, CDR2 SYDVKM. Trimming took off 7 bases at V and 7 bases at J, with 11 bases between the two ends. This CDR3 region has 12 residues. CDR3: CASNGPKQPQHF. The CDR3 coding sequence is TGTGCCAGCAATGGTCCCAAACAGCCCCAGCATTTT.

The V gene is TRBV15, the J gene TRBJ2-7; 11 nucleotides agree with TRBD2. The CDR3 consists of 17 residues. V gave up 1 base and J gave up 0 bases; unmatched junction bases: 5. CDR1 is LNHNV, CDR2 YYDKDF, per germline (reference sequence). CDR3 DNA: TGTGCCACCAGCAGAGGGACTAGCGGGTCTTTCTCCTACGAGCAGTACTTC. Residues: CATSRGTSGSFSYEQYF.

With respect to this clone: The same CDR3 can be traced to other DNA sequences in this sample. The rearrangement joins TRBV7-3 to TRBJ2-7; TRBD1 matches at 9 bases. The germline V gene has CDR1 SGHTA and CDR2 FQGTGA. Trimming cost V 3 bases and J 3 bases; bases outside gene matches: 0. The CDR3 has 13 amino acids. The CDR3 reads CASSLTGGYEQYF. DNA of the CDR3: TGTGCCAGCAGCTTGACAGGGGGCTACGAGCAGTACTTC.

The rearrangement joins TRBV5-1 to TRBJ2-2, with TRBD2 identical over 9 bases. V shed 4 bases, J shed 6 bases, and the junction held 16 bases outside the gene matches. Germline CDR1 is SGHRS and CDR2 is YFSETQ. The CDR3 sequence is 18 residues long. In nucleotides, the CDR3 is TGCGCCAGCAGCCACAGACTGCGGGAGGGCCTCGACGCCGGGGAGCTGTTTTTT. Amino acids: CASSHRLREGLDAGELFF.

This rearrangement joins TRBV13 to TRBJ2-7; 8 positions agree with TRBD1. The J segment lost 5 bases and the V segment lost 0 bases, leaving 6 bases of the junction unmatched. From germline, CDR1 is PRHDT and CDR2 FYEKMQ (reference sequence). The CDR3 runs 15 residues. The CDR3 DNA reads TGTGCCAGCAGCTTAGGGAGGACAGGGTCCCACGAGCAGTACTTC. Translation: CASSLGRTGSHEQYF.

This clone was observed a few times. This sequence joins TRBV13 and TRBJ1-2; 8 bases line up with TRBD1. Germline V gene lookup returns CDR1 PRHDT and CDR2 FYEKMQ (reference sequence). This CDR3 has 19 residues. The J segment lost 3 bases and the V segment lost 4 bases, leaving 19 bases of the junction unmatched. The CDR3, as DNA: TGTGCCAGCAGCTCCTGGAACGGGATTCAGGGGGCTGTTTACTATGGCTACACCTTC. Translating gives CASSSWNGIQGAVYYGYTF.

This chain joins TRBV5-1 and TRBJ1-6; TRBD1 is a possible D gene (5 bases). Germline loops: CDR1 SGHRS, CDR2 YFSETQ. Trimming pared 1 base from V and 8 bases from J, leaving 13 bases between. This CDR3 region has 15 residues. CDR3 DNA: TGCGCCAGCAGCTTGAGGACGGGGGGATATTCACCCCTCCACTTT. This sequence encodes CASSLRTGGYSPLHF.

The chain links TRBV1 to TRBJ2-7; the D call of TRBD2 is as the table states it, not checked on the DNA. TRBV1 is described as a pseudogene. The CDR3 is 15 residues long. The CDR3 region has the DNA TGCACCAGCAGCCAAGGGACTAGGGCAACCTACGAGCAGTACTTC. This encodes CTSSQGTRATYEQYF.

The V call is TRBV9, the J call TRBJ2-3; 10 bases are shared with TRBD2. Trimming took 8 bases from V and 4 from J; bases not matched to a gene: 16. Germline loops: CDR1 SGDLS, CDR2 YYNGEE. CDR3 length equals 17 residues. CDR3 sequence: CARGGAQREGRPDTQYF. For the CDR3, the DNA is TGTGCCAGAGGGGGGGCCCAGCGGGAGGGCCGGCCAGATACGCAGTATTTT.